This T cell receptor (beta chain) was obtained from a study of beta chain features in type 1 diabetes. Study summary: All of the samples together had approximately 99 million sorted cells examined.

J was trimmed by 3 bases and V by 5 bases; bases with no gene match: 9. This CDR3 is 15 amino acids long. Germline-derived CDR1 and CDR2 are SEHNR and FQNEAQ (reference sequence). cDNA synthesis used the whole RNA isolate, giving expressed TCRB sequences. Sequencing was performed with immunoSEQ multiplex PCR; in TCRdb, only in-frame clones are kept and a portion is missing. The table includes about 640,000 clones, over 10% detected once. Study observations and caveats: Naive, central memory and regulatory TCRB repertoires appeared more similar among patients than healthy donors. Patients and controls would be equally affected if PCR favored shorter templates. The study found moderately but significantly shorter TCRB CDR3s in all four CD4+ subsets of Type 1 diabetes patients.

Sorting that relied on CD45RO/CCR7/CD25/CD127/CD95/CD27 yielded CD4+ naive, central memory, regulatory and stem cell-like memory cells. This clone turned up a few times. Antigen specificity is unknown. Sample: naive CD4+ T cells from blood. This sequence originates from a man aged 25 to 40 with type 1 diabetes. V gene TRBV7-9 combines with J gene TRBJ2-7; 8 bases agree with TRBD1. CDR3: CASSDQGALLYEQYF. As DNA, the CDR3 is TGTGCCAGCAGCGACCAGGGGGCACTCCTCTACGAGCAGTACTTC.